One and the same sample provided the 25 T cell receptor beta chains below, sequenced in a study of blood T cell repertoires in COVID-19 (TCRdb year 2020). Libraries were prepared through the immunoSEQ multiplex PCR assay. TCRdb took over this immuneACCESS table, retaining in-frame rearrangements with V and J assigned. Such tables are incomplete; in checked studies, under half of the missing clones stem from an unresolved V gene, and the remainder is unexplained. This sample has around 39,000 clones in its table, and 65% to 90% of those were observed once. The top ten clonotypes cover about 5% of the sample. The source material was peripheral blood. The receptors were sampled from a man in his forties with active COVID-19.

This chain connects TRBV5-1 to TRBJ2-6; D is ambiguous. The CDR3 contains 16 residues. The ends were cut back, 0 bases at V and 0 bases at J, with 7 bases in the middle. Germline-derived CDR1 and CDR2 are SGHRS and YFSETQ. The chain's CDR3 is CASSLEAGSGANVLTF. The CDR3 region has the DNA TGCGCCAGCAGCTTGGAGGCAGGCTCTGGGGCCAACGTCCTGACTTTC. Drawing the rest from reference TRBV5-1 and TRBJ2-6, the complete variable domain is KAGVTQTPRYLIKTRGQQVTLSCSPISGHRSVSWYQQTPGQGLQFLFEYFSETQRNKGNFPGRFSGRQFSNSRSEMNVSTLELGDSALYLCASSLEAGSGANVLTFGAGSRLTVL.

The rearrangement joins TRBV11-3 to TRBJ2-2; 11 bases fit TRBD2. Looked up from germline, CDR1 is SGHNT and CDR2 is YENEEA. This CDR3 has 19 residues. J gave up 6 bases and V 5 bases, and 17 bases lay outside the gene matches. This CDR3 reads CASSPPGETSGRMAGELFF. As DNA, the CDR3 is TGTGCCAGCAGCCCCCCCGGGGAAACTAGCGGGAGAATGGCCGGGGAGCTGTTTTTT. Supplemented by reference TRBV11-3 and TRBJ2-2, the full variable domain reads EAGVVQSPRYKIIEKKQPVAFWCNPISGHNTLYWYLQNLGQGPELLIRYENEEAVDDSQLPKDRFSAERLKGVDSTLKIQPAELGDSAVYLCASSPPGETSGRMAGELFFGEGSRLTVL.

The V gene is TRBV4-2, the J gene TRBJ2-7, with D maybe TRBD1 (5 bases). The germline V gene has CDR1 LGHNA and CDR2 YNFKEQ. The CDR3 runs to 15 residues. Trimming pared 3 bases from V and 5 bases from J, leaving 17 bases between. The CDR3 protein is CASSQGLGLADEQYF. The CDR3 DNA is TGTGCCAGCAGCCAGGGGCTAGGGTTGGCCGACGAGCAGTACTTC.

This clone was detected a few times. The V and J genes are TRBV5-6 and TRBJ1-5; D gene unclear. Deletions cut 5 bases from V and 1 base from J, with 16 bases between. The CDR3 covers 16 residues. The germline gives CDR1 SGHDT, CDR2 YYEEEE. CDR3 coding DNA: TGTGCCAGCAGGTGGGGAGGCCCGTCGAGCAATCAGCCCCAGCATTTT. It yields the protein CASRWGGPSSNQPQHF.

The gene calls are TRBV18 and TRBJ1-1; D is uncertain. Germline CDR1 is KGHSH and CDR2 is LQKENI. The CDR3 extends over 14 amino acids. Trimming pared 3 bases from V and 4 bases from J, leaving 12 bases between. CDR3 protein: CASSPSNRGTEAFF. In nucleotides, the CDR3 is TGTGCCAGCTCACCTTCGAATAGAGGCACTGAAGCTTTCTTT.

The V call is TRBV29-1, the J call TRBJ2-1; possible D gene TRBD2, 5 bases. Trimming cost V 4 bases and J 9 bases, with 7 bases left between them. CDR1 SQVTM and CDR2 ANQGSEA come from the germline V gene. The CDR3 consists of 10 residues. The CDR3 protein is CSVGGGEQFF. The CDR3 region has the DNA TGCAGCGTTGGTGGAGGTGAGCAGTTCTTC.

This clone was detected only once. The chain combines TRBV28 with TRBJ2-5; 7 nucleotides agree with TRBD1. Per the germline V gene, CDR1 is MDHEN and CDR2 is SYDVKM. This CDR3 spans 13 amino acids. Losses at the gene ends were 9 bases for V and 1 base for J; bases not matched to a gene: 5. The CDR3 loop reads CASVGTAQETQYF. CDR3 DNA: TGTGCCAGTGTTGGGACAGCCCAAGAGACCCAGTACTTC.

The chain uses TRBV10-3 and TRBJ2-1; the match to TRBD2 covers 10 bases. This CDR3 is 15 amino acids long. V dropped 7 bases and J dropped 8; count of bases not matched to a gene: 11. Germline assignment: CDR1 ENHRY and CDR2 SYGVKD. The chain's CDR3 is CAINLSGRSGDEQFF. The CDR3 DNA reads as TGTGCCATCAACCTTAGCGGGAGGTCCGGGGATGAGCAGTTCTTC.

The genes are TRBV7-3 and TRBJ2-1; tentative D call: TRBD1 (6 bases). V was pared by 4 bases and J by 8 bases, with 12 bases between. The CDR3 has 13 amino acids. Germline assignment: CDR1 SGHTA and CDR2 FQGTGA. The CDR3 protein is CASSSTGFHEQFF. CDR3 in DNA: TGTGCCAGCAGCTCTACAGGGTTTCATGAGCAGTTCTTC.

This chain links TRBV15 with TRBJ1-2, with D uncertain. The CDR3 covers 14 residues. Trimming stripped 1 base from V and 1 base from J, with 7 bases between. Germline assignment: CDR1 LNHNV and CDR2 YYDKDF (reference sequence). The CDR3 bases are TGTGCCACCAGCAGAGGTTCGGGTAACTATGGCTACACCTTC. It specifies CATSRGSGNYGYTF.

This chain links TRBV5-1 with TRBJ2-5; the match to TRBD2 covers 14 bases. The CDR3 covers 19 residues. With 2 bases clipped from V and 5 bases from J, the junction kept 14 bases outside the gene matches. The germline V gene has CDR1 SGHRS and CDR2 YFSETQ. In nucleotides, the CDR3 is TGCGCCAGCAGCTTCGGGACTAGCGGGAGAGGCTTGGCATCGGAGACCCAGTACTTC. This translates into CASSFGTSGRGLASETQYF. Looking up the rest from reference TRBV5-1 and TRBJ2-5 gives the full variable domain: KAGVTQTPRYLIKTRGQQVTLSCSPISGHRSVSWYQQTPGQGLQFLFEYFSETQRNKGNFPGRFSGRQFSNSRSEMNVSTLELGDSALYLCASSFGTSGRGLASETQYFGPGTRLLVL.

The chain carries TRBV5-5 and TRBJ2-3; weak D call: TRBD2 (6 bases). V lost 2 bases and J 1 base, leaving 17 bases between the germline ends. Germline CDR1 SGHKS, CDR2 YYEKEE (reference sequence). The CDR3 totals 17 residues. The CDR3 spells CASSFKGQRARTDTQYF. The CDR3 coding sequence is TGTGCCAGCAGCTTCAAAGGCCAGCGGGCCCGCACAGATACGCAGTATTTT.

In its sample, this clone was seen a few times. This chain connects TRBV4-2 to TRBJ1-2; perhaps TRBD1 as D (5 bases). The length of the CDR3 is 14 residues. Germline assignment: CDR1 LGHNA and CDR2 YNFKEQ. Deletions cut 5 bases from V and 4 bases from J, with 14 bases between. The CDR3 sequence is CASSSGITFYGYTF. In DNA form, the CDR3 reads TGTGCCAGCAGCTCAGGGATAACTTTCTATGGCTACACCTTC.

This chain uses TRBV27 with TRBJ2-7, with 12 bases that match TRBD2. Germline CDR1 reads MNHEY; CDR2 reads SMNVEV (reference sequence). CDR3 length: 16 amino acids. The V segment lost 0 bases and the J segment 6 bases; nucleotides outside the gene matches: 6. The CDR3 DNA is TGTGCCAGCAGTTTATCGTCGACTAGCGGGAGTGGCGAGCAGTACTTC. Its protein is CASSLSSTSGSGEQYF.

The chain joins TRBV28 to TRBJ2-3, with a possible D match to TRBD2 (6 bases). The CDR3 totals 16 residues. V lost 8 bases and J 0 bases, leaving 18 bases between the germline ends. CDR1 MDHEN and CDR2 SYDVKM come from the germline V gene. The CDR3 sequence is CASLGTSFPSTDTQYF. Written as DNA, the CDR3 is TGTGCCAGCCTCGGGACTTCCTTTCCTAGCACAGATACGCAGTATTTT. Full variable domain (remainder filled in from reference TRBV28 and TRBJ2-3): DVKVTQSSRYLVKRTGEKVFLECVQDMDHENMFWYRQDPGLGLRLIYFSYDVKMKEKGDIPEGYSVSREKKERFSLILESASTNQTSMYLCASLGTSFPSTDTQYFGPGTRLTVL.

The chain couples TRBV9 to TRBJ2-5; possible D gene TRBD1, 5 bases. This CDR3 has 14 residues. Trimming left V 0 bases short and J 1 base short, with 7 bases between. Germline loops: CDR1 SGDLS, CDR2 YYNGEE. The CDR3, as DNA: TGTGCCAGCAGCGTAGAGGGGCTCCAAGAGACCCAGTACTTC. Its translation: CASSVEGLQETQYF.

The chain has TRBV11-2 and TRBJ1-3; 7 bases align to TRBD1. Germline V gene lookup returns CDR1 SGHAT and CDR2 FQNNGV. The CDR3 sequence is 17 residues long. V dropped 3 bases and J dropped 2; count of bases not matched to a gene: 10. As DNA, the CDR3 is TGTGCCAGCAGCTTCCTTACCGGGACAGTCCCTGGAAACACCATATATTTT. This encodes CASSFLTGTVPGNTIYF. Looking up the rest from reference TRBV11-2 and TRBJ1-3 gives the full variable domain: EAGVAQSPRYKIIEKRQSVAFWCNPISGHATLYWYQQILGQGPKLLIQFQNNGVVDDSQLPKDRFSAERLKGVDSTLKIQPAKLEDSAVYLCASSFLTGTVPGNTIYFGEGSWLTVV.

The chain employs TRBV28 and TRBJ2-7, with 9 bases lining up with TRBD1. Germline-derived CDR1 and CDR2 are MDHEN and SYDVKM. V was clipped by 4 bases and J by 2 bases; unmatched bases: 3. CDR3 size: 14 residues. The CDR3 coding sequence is TGTGCCAGCAGTTACGGGACAGGGACCTACGAGCAGTACTTC. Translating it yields CASSYGTGTYEQYF. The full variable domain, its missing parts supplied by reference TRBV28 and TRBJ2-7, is DVKVTQSSRYLVKRTGEKVFLECVQDMDHENMFWYRQDPGLGLRLIYFSYDVKMKEKGDIPEGYSVSREKKERFSLILESASTNQTSMYLCASSYGTGTYEQYFGPGTRLTVT.

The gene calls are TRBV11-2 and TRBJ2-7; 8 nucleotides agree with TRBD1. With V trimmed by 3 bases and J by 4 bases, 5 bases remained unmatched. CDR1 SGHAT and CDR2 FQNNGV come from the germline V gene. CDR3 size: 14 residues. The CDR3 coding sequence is TGTGCCAGCAGCTTGACAGGGGAGCCGTACGAGCAGTACTTC. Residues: CASSLTGEPYEQYF.

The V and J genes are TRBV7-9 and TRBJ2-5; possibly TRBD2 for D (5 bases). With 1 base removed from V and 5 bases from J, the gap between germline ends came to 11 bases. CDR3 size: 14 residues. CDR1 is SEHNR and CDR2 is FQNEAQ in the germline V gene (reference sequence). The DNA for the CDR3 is TGTGCCAGCAGCTTAGTTTCTAGAGGGGAGACCCAGTACTTC. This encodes CASSLVSRGETQYF.

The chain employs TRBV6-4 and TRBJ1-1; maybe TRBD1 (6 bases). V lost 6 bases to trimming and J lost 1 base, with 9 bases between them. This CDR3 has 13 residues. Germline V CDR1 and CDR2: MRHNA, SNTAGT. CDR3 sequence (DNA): TGTGCCAGCAGGCAGGGGAAGAACACTGAAGCTTTCTTT. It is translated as CASRQGKNTEAFF.

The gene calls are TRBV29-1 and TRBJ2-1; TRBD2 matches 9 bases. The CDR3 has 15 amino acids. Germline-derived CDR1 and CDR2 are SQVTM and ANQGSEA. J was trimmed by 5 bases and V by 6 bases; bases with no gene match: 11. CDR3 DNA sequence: TGCAGCGTGAATTCCGGGACTAGCAGAAACAATGAGCAGTTCTTC. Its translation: CSVNSGTSRNNEQFF.

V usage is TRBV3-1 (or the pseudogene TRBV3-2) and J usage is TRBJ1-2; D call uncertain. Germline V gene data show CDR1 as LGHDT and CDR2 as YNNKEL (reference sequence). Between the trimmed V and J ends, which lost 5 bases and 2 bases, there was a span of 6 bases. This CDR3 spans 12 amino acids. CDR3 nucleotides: TGTGCCAGCAGCGCCGGGAACTATGGCTACACCTTC. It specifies CASSAGNYGYTF.

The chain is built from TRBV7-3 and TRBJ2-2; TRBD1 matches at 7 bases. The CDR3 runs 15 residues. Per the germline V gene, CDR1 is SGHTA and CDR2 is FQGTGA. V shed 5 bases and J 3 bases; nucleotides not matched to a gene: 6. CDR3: CASSPGTAYTGELFF. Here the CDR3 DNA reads TGTGCCAGCAGCCCCGGGACAGCCTACACCGGGGAGCTGTTTTTT. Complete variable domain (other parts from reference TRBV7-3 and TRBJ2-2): GAGVSQTPSNKVTEKGKYVELRCDPISGHTALYWYRQSLGQGPEFLIYFQGTGAADDSGLPNDRFFAVRPEGSVSTLKIQRTERGDSAVYLCASSPGTAYTGELFFGEGSRLTVL.

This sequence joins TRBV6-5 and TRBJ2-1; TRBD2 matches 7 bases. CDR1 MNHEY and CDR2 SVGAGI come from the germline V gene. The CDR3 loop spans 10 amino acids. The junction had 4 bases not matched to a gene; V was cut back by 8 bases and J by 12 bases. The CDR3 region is CASERGPQFF. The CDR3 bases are TGTGCCAGCGAGCGGGGCCCGCAGTTCTTC.